Described below is a single TCR beta chain sequence and its context. The sample comes from a study of blood T cell repertoires in COVID-19. At the level of the study: The samples span acute and convalescent COVID-19 from the United States, Italy and Spain.

Original methodology: Quantification of nucleated cells was approximated via reference gene primer amplification. Data came from immunoSEQ multiplex PCR; TCRdb stores just in-frame clones and leaves some out. The V and J calls and the clone size are those of that table, but D and trimming were determined from the DNA. Of around 230,000 clones in the sample, 75% to 90% are singletons; the top ten hold less than 4%. The source is a woman aged 40 to 50 with acute COVID-19. Sequencing used PBMCs or T cells enriched from blood (not recorded which).

Written as DNA, the CDR3 is TGTGCCAGTAGGAGGAGGGAGGCGATCAATGAGCAGTTCTTC. This codes for CASRRREAINEQFF. The chain employs TRBV19 and TRBJ2-1; TRBD2 is a possible D gene (6 bases). The V gene lost 6 bases and the J gene lost 6 bases, with 15 bases spanning the gap. CDR3 size: 14 residues. Germline CDR1 reads LNHDA; CDR2 reads SQIVND (reference sequence).